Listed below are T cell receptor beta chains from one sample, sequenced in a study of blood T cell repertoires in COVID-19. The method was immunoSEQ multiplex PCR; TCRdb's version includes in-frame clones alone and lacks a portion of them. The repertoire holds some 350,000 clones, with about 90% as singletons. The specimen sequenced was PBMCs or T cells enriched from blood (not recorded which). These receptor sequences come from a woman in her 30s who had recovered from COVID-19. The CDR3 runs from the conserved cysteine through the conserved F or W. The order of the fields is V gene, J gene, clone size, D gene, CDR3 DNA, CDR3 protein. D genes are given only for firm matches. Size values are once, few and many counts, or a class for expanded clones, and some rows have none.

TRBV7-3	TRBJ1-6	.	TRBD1	TGTGCCAGCGCTAGACAGGGTAGAAATAATTCACCCCTCCACTTT	CASARQGRNNSPLHF
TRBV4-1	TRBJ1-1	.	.	TGCGCCAGCAGCCTCGTGGGAGTTGAAGCTTTCTTT	CASSLVGVEAFF
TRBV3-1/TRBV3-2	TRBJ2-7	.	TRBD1	TGTGCCAGCAGCCAACAATTTGGACAGGGCGGGCAGTACTTC	CASSQQFGQGGQYF
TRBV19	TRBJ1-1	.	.	TGTGCCAGTAGTATCTGGGGAGGGACTGAAGCTTTCTTT	CASSIWGGTEAFF
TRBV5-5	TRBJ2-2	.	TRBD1	TGTGCCAGCAGCTGGGGACAGGGCGGCGGGGAGCTGTTTTTT	CASSWGQGGGELFF
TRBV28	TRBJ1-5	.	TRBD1	TGTGCCAGCAGTAGCAACAGGGGGATAAATCAGCCCCAGCATTTT	CASSSNRGINQPQHF
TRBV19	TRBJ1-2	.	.	TGTGCCAGTAGGGAAGGTACAGGTTACCTCTATGGCTACACCTTC	CASREGTGYLYGYTF
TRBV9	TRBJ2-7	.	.	TGTGCCAGCAGCGTAGGTCCCGTGACAGGCATTTTCTACGAGCAGTACTTC	CASSVGPVTGIFYEQYF
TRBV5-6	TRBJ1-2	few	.	TGTGCCAGCAGCTCGACCCTCGCAGGGGCCAGAGGCTACACCTTC	CASSSTLAGARGYTF
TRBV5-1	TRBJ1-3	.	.	TGCGCCAGCAGCTCCGACGGACTCTCTGGAAACACCATATATTTT	CASSSDGLSGNTIYF
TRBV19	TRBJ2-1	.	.	TGTGCCAGTAGTATCCTCCTGAGCTCCTACAATGAGCAGTTCTTC	CASSILLSSYNEQFF
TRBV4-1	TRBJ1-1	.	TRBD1	TGCGCCAGCAGCCATTCCGGGACAGGGGTCACTGAAGCTTTCTTT	CASSHSGTGVTEAFF
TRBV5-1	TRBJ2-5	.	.	TGCGCCAGCAGCGTCTCGGTGGAGACCCAGTACTTC	CASSVSVETQYF
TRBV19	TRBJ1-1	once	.	TGTGCCAGTAGTATAGCACGGGCGGGGACGCGGGCTGACGCTTTCTTT	CASSIARAGTRADAFF
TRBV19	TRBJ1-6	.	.	TGTGCCAGTAGTACCTGGGGGCATTCACCCCTCCACTTT	CASSTWGHSPLHF
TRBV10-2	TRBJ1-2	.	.	TGCGCCAGCAGTGAGTCGGCAGGGAGGCGAGGCTACACCTTC	CASSESAGRRGYTF
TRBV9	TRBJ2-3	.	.	TGTGCCAGCAGCGTAAAGGGACTTCCAGATACGCAGTATTTT	CASSVKGLPDTQYF
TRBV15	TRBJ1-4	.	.	TGTGCCACCAGTACCGGGATCACTAATGAAAAACTGTTTTTT	CATSTGITNEKLFF
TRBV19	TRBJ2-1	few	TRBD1	TGTGCCAGTAGTATTCGTGACAGGGACTACAATGAGCAGTTCTTC	CASSIRDRDYNEQFF
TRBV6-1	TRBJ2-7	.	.	TGTGCCAGCAGTGAATCCGAGTCCCCGTCCGTCTACGAGCAGTACTTC	CASSESESPSVYEQYF
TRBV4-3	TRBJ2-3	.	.	TGCGCCAGCAGCCCTCAGGGTACCTACACAGATACGCAGTATTTT	CASSPQGTYTDTQYF
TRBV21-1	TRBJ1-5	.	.	TGTGCCAGCAGCAAAGGGACAGGGGCCTCCCCCAATCAGCCCCAGCATTTT	CASSKGTGASPNQPQHF
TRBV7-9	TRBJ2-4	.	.	TGTGCCAGCAGCTTATCCCGAGTGAAGGACAGAAACATTCAGTACTTC	CASSLSRVKDRNIQYF
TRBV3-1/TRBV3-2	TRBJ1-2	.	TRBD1	TGTGCCAGCAGCCAACTAATAAGCAGGGGGCGAGGAGCGCGCGGAGGCTACACCTTC	CASSQLISRGRGARGGYTF
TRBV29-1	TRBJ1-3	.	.	TGCAGCGCCCTGACTGCTGGAAACACCATATATTTT	CSALTAGNTIYF
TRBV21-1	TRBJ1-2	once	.	TGTGCCAGCAGCAAAGTCTCAGGCCCTAACTATGGCTACACCTTC	CASSKVSGPNYGYTF
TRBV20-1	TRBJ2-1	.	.	TGCAGTGCTAGTATCCGGGGCAATGAGCAGTTCTTC	CSASIRGNEQFF